One sample yielded the 11 T cell receptor beta chains listed below, sequenced in a study of HIV-infected patients and healthy controls. Whole blood was used without fractionation, so all unsorted peripheral T cells were included. cDNA was made from approximately 500 ng RNA using alpha and beta constant primers. Each of the alpha and beta chains got its own library through chain-specific third strand synthesis with indices. MiXCR, applied by TCRdb to the 5' RACE reads, yields one record per CDR3 protein. The table has 6,000 to 8,000 distinct CDR3 sequences, 9.5% to 12% seen once; the top ten hold roughly a quarter. Sequences were derived from blood, sampled before antiretroviral therapy. The source of these receptors is an adult with HIV infection.

This clonotype is medium-sized by share. The V gene is TRBV28, the J gene TRBJ1-5, with 7 nucleotides matching TRBD1. The germline V gene has CDR1 MDHEN and CDR2 SYDVKM. V shed 5 bases, J shed 6 bases, and the junction held 7 bases outside the gene matches. The CDR3 sequence is 14 residues long. CDR3 nucleotides: TGTGCCAGCAGTGGGGCAGGGGGGGTTCAGCCCCAGCATTTT. Its protein product is CASSGAGGVQPQHF.

This clonotype appeared a few times. The J gene is TRBJ2-7, the V gene TRBV4-1; D uncertain. Germline assignment: CDR1 MGHRA and CDR2 YSYEKL. V shed 3 bases and J shed 6 bases, with 12 bases lying between them. This CDR3 region has 13 residues. CDR3 loop: CASSQIGRSEQYF. The CDR3 DNA is TGCGCCAGCAGCCAGATTGGACGGAGCGAGCAGTACTTC.

In this sample, this clonotype is medium-sized. The J gene is TRBJ1-2, the V gene TRBV29-1, with a weak D call TRBD1 (5 bases). The CDR3 runs 13 residues. Germline V CDR1 and CDR2: SQVTM, ANQGSEA. Trimming left V 4 bases short and J 3 bases short, with 12 bases between. The CDR3 bases are TGCAGCGTTGGAGTCAGGGAGGACTATGGCTACACCTTC. Amino acids: CSVGVREDYGYTF.

This clonotype was detected only a few times. V and J are TRBV19 and TRBJ1-5; 7 nucleotides match TRBD1. CDR1 LNHDA and CDR2 SQIVND come from the germline V gene (reference sequence). This CDR3 comprises 13 residues. The V gene end was trimmed by 7 bases and the J gene end by 3 bases; junction bases not matched to a gene: 3. The CDR3 DNA is TGTGCCAGTATGGGACAGTTCAATCAGCCCCAGCATTTT. Translated, it gives CASMGQFNQPQHF.

This clonotype is labeled medium-sized (0.01 to 0.1%). The CDR3 is CASSGSYNEQFF. DNA for the CDR3: TGTGCCAGCTCAGGCTCCTACAATGAGCAGTTCTTC. J is TRBJ2-1 and V is TRBV18; D is unclear. Trimming cost V 5 bases and J 0 bases, with 2 bases left between them. CDR3 length: 12 amino acids. Germline V gene data show CDR1 as KGHSH and CDR2 as LQKENI.

This clonotype occurred many times. The gene calls are TRBV5-1 and TRBJ1-6; 7 nucleotides line up with TRBD1. The V and J ends lost 4 bases and 9 bases, in that order; junction bases with no gene match: 7. Germline loops: CDR1 SGHRS, CDR2 YFSETQ. The CDR3 is 14 residues long. In DNA, the CDR3 is TGCGCCAGCAGCGTCGGGACAGTAGGTTCACCCCTCCACTTT. Amino acid sequence: CASSVGTVGSPLHF.

This chain links TRBV18 with TRBJ2-7, with 8 bases matching TRBD1. J was trimmed by 6 bases and V by 3 bases; bases with no gene match: 10. This CDR3 contains 15 residues. The V gene's germline CDR1 is KGHSH and CDR2 LQKENI. The CDR3 loop is CASSPRTGIPPEQYF. Written as DNA, the CDR3 is TGTGCCAGCTCACCCCGGACAGGGATTCCGCCCGAGCAGTACTTC.

V gene TRBV28 combines with J gene TRBJ1-1, with TRBD1 as a possible D gene (6 bases). V was trimmed by 5 bases and J by 3 bases, leaving 16 bases between them. The CDR3 runs 15 residues. Germline assignment: CDR1 MDHEN and CDR2 SYDVKM. CDR3 loop: CASSRQQGRHTEAFF. The CDR3 nucleotides read TGTGCCAGCAGTCGGCAACAGGGTAGGCACACTGAAGCTTTCTTT.

J is TRBJ2-1 and V is TRBV12-3 or TRBV12-4; weak D call: TRBD1 (6 bases). The CDR3 loop spans 13 amino acids. V dropped 3 bases and J dropped 6 bases, with 9 bases sitting between them. CDR3 coding DNA: TGTGCCAGCAGTTTGGGGGCCCTCAATGAGCAGTTCTTC. This codes for CASSLGALNEQFF.

The rearrangement links TRBV18 to TRBJ2-5; 7 bases line up with TRBD1. CDR1 KGHSH and CDR2 LQKENI come from the germline V gene. With 5 bases clipped from V and 8 bases from J, the junction kept 17 bases outside the gene matches. The CDR3 sequence is 16 residues long. CDR3 sequence: CASSSSSGTVRVTQYF. The CDR3 DNA reads as TGTGCCAGCTCATCCTCGTCCGGGACAGTTCGTGTTACCCAGTACTTC.

By share of the sample, this clonotype is medium-sized. The J gene is TRBJ2-2, the V gene TRBV24-1; no clear D gene. This CDR3 spans 14 amino acids. The V and J ends lost 4 bases and 5 bases respectively, with 10 bases between them. Looked up from germline, CDR1 is KGHDR and CDR2 is SFDVKD. CDR3 nucleotide sequence: TGTGCCACCAGTGACGGCCTGAGGACCGGGGAGCTGTTTTTT. It codes for CATSDGLRTGELFF.